This paragraph covers one T cell receptor (beta chain) sequence. The source of the sample is a study of shared T cell receptors in the human thymus. The CDR3 runs 16 residues. V lost 10 bases and J 1 base, leaving 22 bases between the germline ends. From germline, CDR1 is SEHNR and CDR2 FQNEAQ (reference sequence). Clones were read by immunoSEQ multiplex PCR, and TCRdb kept only the in-frame ones, dropping some. The sample records 720,000 or so clones, approximately 83% being singletons. This sample also appeared in a second study, on human thymus T cells. That work adds: Thymus tissue for the work was resected from patients undergoing corrective heart surgery. Within thymic and blood repertoires, V and J gene usage appeared to be biased. Overlap was high between thymic repertoires from unrelated individuals, as reported in related research.

This sequence was found in a girl under three years old with a congenital heart defect. V gene TRBV7-9 combines with J gene TRBJ1-2, with D hard to call. Sequenced sample: thymocytes. DNA for the CDR3: TGTGCCACTACACGCCATGGGGAGCCTTATAACTATGGCTACACCTTC. Protein sequence: CATTRHGEPYNYGYTF.